This T cell receptor beta chain was captured by sequencing in a study of shared clonotypes between healthy human individuals. Whole-study findings and limits: Generally, naive subsets came out with larger estimated richness than memory subsets. Clonotype sharing across donors was expected to vary with sequencing depth. Shared clonotypes: 4.5% to 6% naive CD4, 3% to 3.5% naive CD8, roughly 2.4% memory CD4, 0.4% memory CD8.

Each replicate PCR on the sorted subsets used 200 to 250 ng DNA (around 30,000 T cell genomes). Some clones are missing from TCRdb's copy, which holds only in-frame ones; the method was immunoSEQ multiplex PCR. The sample contains approximately 1.5 million clones, around 98.5% of which appear only once. As for this clone: Its specificity is not known.

This receptor was identified in a man aged 30-40 years in good health. Material: naive CD4+ T cells sorted from blood. Subset here: CD45RA+ positively selected.

Here the CDR3 reads CASSQDWGLPYSNQPQHF. The DNA for the CDR3 is TGTGCCAGCAGCCAAGATTGGGGGCTGCCCTATAGCAATCAGCCCCAGCATTTT. The chain carries TRBV14 and TRBJ1-5; possibly TRBD1 for D (6 bases). With 0 bases removed from V and 0 bases from J, the gap between germline ends came to 15 bases. The CDR3 contains 18 residues. Germline lookup yields CDR1 SGHDN and CDR2 FVKESK.